This T cell receptor beta chain appears in the sequencing data of a study of blood T cell repertoires in COVID-19. Using immunoSEQ multiplex PCR, the repertoire was profiled, and TCRdb retains in-frame clones only, with some absent. The sample contains 75,000 to 100,000 clones, about 89% of which appear only once. This clonotype originated in a human donor with acute or convalescent COVID-19. The donor label of this sample is uncertain. Sequencing was done on a sample of peripheral blood.

The CDR3 DNA reads as TGTGCCAGCAGTTACCGGGGGAACACTGAAGCTTTCTTT. Encoded protein: CASSYRGNTEAFF. The rearrangement links TRBV6-5 to TRBJ1-1, with D uncertain. The CDR3 spans 13 residues. Per germline, CDR1 MNHEY and CDR2 SVGAGI. Trimming removed 2 bases from V and 1 base from J, with 5 bases in between.